Listed below are T cell receptor beta chains from one sample, sequenced in a study of regulatory T cells in long-lasting Graves disease. A single record per CDR3 protein comes from TCRdb applying MiXCR to the multiplex PCR reads. Of 400,000 to 500,000 distinct CDR3 sequences listed, roughly 22% are singletons. The specimen was peripheral blood mononuclear cells (PBMCs), collected when the disease was refractory, from a patient treated with antithyroid drugs. These receptors originate from a female donor with Graves disease. CDR3s include the opening cysteine and the closing phenylalanine or tryptophan. Fields, in order: J gene, D gene, clone size, V gene, CDR3 protein. A D gene is named only where the DNA matches it firmly. The size of a clone is reported for some rows only, either as once, few or many, or as a class for expanded clones.

J: TRBJ2-5
D: TRBD1
size: few
V: TRBV15
CDR3: CATSRFGQAETQYF

J: TRBJ1-1
D: TRBD1
size: few
V: TRBV4-1
CDR3: CASSQGDSMNTEAFF

J: TRBJ2-2
D: -
size: few
V: TRBV29-1
CDR3: CSANRDTGELFF

J: TRBJ2-2
D: -
size: -
V: TRBV6-2/TRBV6-3
CDR3: CASSYPRTGELFF

J: TRBJ2-5
D: -
size: -
V: TRBV20-1
CDR3: CSAHSGGPETQYF

J: TRBJ1-1
D: -
size: many
V: TRBV29-1
CDR3: CSVGQPDWNTEAFF

J: TRBJ1-6
D: -
size: -
V: TRBV4-3
CDR3: CASSQDEGSDGLHF

J: TRBJ2-2
D: TRBD1
size: -
V: TRBV7-3
CDR3: CASSSSGGRELFF

J: TRBJ1-5
D: -
size: -
V: TRBV4-2
CDR3: CASSQGPLPDQPQHF

J: TRBJ2-7
D: -
size: -
V: TRBV7-9
CDR3: CASSSKIRDYEQYF

J: TRBJ2-2
D: -
size: many
V: TRBV6-1
CDR3: CASSRLSTGMGGELFF

J: TRBJ2-7
D: TRBD1
size: few
V: TRBV7-9
CDR3: CASSSTGMGYSEQYF

J: TRBJ1-2
D: TRBD1
size: -
V: TRBV27
CDR3: CASSKPTRDRDYPNYGCTF

J: TRBJ2-5
D: -
size: many
V: TRBV7-8
CDR3: CASSPAWLGQETQYF

J: TRBJ1-6
D: -
size: many
V: TRBV7-7
CDR3: CASSLDGTDNSPLHF

J: TRBJ2-2
D: -
size: many
V: TRBV6-2/TRBV6-3
CDR3: CASSYDWDTGELFF

J: TRBJ2-7
D: TRBD1
size: -
V: TRBV12-3/TRBV12-4
CDR3: CASSPGQFWEQYF

J: TRBJ1-2
D: -
size: few
V: TRBV29-1
CDR3: CSVGSGRGYTF

J: TRBJ1-1
D: TRBD1
size: -
V: TRBV19
CDR3: CASSTQGALNTEAFF

J: TRBJ1-5
D: -
size: few
V: TRBV30
CDR3: CAWSVQGRNNQPQHF

J: TRBJ1-2
D: -
size: -
V: TRBV7-3
CDR3: CASRLRIRGFDGDGYTF

J: TRBJ2-7
D: -
size: many
V: TRBV7-2
CDR3: CASSSPGGQYYEQYF

J: TRBJ1-1
D: -
size: many
V: TRBV2
CDR3: CASSEWPRRNTEAFF

J: TRBJ1-6
D: -
size: -
V: TRBV7-9
CDR3: CALGSRGLNNSPLHF

J: TRBJ2-3
D: TRBD2
size: -
V: TRBV28
CDR3: CASSPRLAGPNTQYF

J: TRBJ1-1
D: TRBD1
size: -
V: TRBV7-6
CDR3: CASSLRSGQVNTEAFF

J: TRBJ2-7
D: TRBD2
size: few
V: TRBV20-1
CDR3: CSALGTSGSSYEQYF

J: TRBJ1-5
D: -
size: many
V: TRBV28
CDR3: CASTGNNQPQHF

J: TRBJ2-7
D: -
size: once
V: TRBV6-1
CDR3: CASNPPTGSYFTYEQYF

J: TRBJ1-1
D: TRBD1
size: -
V: TRBV12-3/TRBV12-4
CDR3: CASSPTGPREAFF

J: TRBJ2-2
D: TRBD2
size: few
V: TRBV12-3/TRBV12-4
CDR3: CASSSGGFGELFF

J: TRBJ1-4
D: -
size: -
V: TRBV7-9
CDR3: CASSKGIATNEKLFF

J: TRBJ1-2
D: TRBD1
size: many
V: TRBV28
CDR3: CASKRGHSGYTF

J: TRBJ2-7
D: TRBD1
size: -
V: TRBV11-2
CDR3: CASSLDRGPEEQYF

J: TRBJ2-1
D: -
size: many
V: TRBV2
CDR3: CASSVANEQFF

J: TRBJ1-6
D: -
size: -
V: TRBV11-2
CDR3: CASSFPGQNSPLHF

J: TRBJ1-6
D: TRBD1
size: few
V: TRBV6-1
CDR3: CASGERDRGEALHF

J: TRBJ1-5
D: -
size: many
V: TRBV28
CDR3: CASSLLGPQHF

J: TRBJ2-7
D: -
size: -
V: TRBV4-3
CDR3: CASSHGRGGSYEQYF

J: TRBJ1-1
D: -
size: many
V: TRBV12-3/TRBV12-4
CDR3: CASSRTESNTEAFF

J: TRBJ1-6
D: -
size: -
V: TRBV12-3/TRBV12-4
CDR3: CASSLRRDYNSPLHF

J: TRBJ1-6
D: -
size: few
V: TRBV25-1
CDR3: CASSDPWGRNSPLHF

J: TRBJ2-7
D: TRBD2
size: -
V: TRBV7-2
CDR3: CASSLTRGTVYEQYF

J: TRBJ1-5
D: TRBD1
size: few
V: TRBV5-1
CDR3: CASSWTGEDQPQHF

J: TRBJ1-5
D: -
size: -
V: TRBV2
CDR3: CASNAGENQPQHF

J: TRBJ2-6
D: -
size: few
V: TRBV28
CDR3: CASSSHQAAISGANVLTF